These 11 T cell receptor beta chains were all obtained from the same sample, sequenced in a study of CD8+ T cells in alopecia areata. After isolation, RNA underwent reverse transcription to generate cDNA as the sequencing template. Method: immunoSEQ multiplex PCR; TCRdb's copy keeps in-frame clones and lacks some. Found here are over 70,000 clones, around two thirds of them singletons; the top ten hold about a quarter. Treatment noted: oral pan-JAK inhibitor, 5-10 mg twice daily. The starting material was CD8+ T cells sorted from blood, obtained at week 24, from a patient treated with tofacitinib. These receptors were taken from a human donor with alopecia areata.

V gene TRBV27 combines with J gene TRBJ1-1, with no clear D. Deletions cut 3 bases from V and 0 bases from J, with 8 bases between. The CDR3 sequence is 14 residues long. CDR1 MNHEY and CDR2 SMNVEV come from the germline V gene (reference sequence). CDR3 region: CASSFSDLNTEAFF. The CDR3 DNA reads as TGTGCCAGCAGTTTTTCGGACCTGAACACTGAAGCTTTCTTT.

Only a few counts were recorded for this clone. The chain has TRBV23-1 and TRBJ2-7; 9 bases agree with TRBD1. TRBV23-1 is an ORF for which the function is uncertain. This CDR3 contains 15 residues. Germline trimming cut 0 bases from V and 3 bases from J; bases unmatched to any gene: 3. The CDR3, as DNA: TGCGCCAGCAGTCAATCCGAGACAGGGGGCTACGAGCAGTACTTC. Amino acid sequence: CASSQSETGGYEQYF.

The V gene is TRBV5-1, the J gene TRBJ2-7; tentative D call: TRBD2 (7 bases). CDR1 and CDR2 from the germline V gene are SGHRS and YFSETQ. This CDR3 contains 14 residues. The V end was cut by 2 bases, the J end by 5 bases, with 14 bases between. The chain's CDR3 is CASSFSGGADEQYF. The CDR3 DNA is TGCGCCAGCAGCTTCTCGGGGGGCGCGGACGAGCAGTACTTC.

The chain's CDR3 is CASSLSLPGQGAEETQYF. The CDR3 DNA follows: TGTGCCAGCAGTTTATCGCTCCCGGGACAGGGGGCGGAGGAGACCCAGTACTTC. The chain uses TRBV27 and TRBJ2-5; 12 bases are shared with TRBD1. Germline assignment: CDR1 MNHEY and CDR2 SMNVEV (reference sequence). V lost 0 bases, J lost 5 bases, and 10 bases stayed unmatched. The CDR3 is made up of 18 amino acids.

The gene calls are TRBV28 and TRBJ2-1; D remains unclear. The CDR3 contains 10 residues. Deletions cut 2 bases from V and 7 bases from J, with 0 bases between. Germline CDR1 is MDHEN and CDR2 is SYDVKM. The CDR3: CASSLNEQFF. CDR3 nucleotides: TGTGCCAGCAGTTTAAATGAGCAGTTCTTC.

This clone appeared a few times. The CDR3 region is CSVDKVGETQYF. Written as DNA, the CDR3 is TGCAGCGTTGATAAGGTCGGGGAGACCCAGTACTTC. V is TRBV29-1 and J is TRBJ2-5; D unclear. This CDR3 is 12 amino acids long. Between the trimmed V and J ends, which lost 3 bases and 5 bases, there was a span of 10 bases. Per the germline V gene, CDR1 is SQVTM and CDR2 is ANQGSEA.

The chain uses TRBV6-5 and TRBJ2-2; possible D gene TRBD1, 6 bases. V was clipped by 5 bases and J by 5 bases, with 12 bases between them. Germline CDR1 reads MNHEY; CDR2 reads SVGAGI. The CDR3 totals 14 residues. CDR3: CASSLATGTGELFF. CDR3 bases: TGTGCCAGCAGTCTCGCCACAGGGACCGGGGAGCTGTTTTTT.

The chain couples TRBV9 to TRBJ1-5, with TRBD1 identical over 11 bases. With 4 bases clipped from V and 7 bases from J, the junction kept 7 bases outside the gene matches. CDR1 is SGDLS, CDR2 YYNGEE, per germline. The length of the CDR3 is 15 residues. CDR3 sequence (DNA): TGTGCCAGCAGCCTTGGGACAGGGGGAAAACAGCCCCAGCATTTT. It is translated as CASSLGTGGKQPQHF. Complete variable domain (other parts from reference TRBV9 and TRBJ1-5): DSGVTQTPKHLITATGQRVTLRCSPRSGDLSVYWYQQSLDQGLQFLIQYYNGEERAKGNILERFSAQQFPDLHSELNLSSLELGDSALYFCASSLGTGGKQPQHFGDGTRLSIL.

This chain uses TRBV6-5 with TRBJ1-1; weak D call: TRBD1 (6 bases). V dropped 7 bases and J dropped 8 bases, with 14 bases sitting between them. The CDR3 consists of 12 residues. CDR1 is MNHEY, CDR2 SVGAGI, per germline. CDR3 protein: CASMGGALEAFF. DNA of the CDR3: TGTGCCAGCATGGGGGGGGCGCTGGAAGCTTTCTTT.

The chain uses TRBV11-2 and TRBJ1-5, with 12 bases that match TRBD1. The V and J ends lost 3 bases and 7 bases, in that order; junction bases with no gene match: 4. This CDR3 is built from 15 residues. Germline V CDR1 and CDR2: SGHAT, FQNNGV. The CDR3 region is CASSLGTGGDQPQHF. The CDR3 nucleotides read TGTGCCAGCAGCTTGGGGACAGGGGGCGACCAGCCCCAGCATTTT.

The chain links TRBV27 to TRBJ2-3; a possible D gene is TRBD2 (5 bases). Trimming removed 10 bases at V and 2 bases at J, with 16 bases between. CDR3 size: 14 residues. Per germline, CDR1 MNHEY and CDR2 SMNVEV (reference sequence). The DNA for the CDR3 is TGTGCCACATACGACCGGGATCTCACAGATACGCAGTATTTT. Protein sequence: CATYDRDLTDTQYF.